Sequencing of this T cell receptor (beta chain) was carried out in a study of T cells after yellow fever vaccination. The wider study: For low cell numbers, libraries were made with SMART-Seq v4 Ultra Low Input.

TCRdb re-derived calls from the 5' RACE reads in MiXCR, one entry per CDR3 protein. This table has some 550,000 distinct CDR3 sequences, 19% appearing once. Remarks on this clonotype: What it recognizes is unknown.

The germline V gene has CDR1 WSHSY and CDR2 SAAADI. There are 13 residues in the CDR3. V dropped 6 bases and J dropped 0; count of bases not matched to a gene: 1. General study points: A small proportion of clonotypes was detected in both the CD4 and CD8 compartments.

This specimen was PBMCs, taken 15 days after the yellow fever booster vaccination. The chain combines TRBV10-2 with TRBJ2-7, with 8 bases lining up with TRBD2. The sequence came from a man aged 25-45 years who received the YFV17D yellow fever vaccine. CDR3 sequence: CASRAGASYEQYF. The CDR3 nucleotides read TGCGCCAGCAGAGCGGGGGCCTCCTACGAGCAGTACTTC.